The 17 T cell receptor beta chains reported below all come from one sample, sequenced in a study of tumor-infiltrating lymphocytes in localized non-small cell lung cancer. Repertoires were generated with immunoSEQ multiplex PCR, while TCRdb's copy carries only in-frame clones and drops some. The data show roughly 20,000 clones, roughly three quarters seen once. The specimen sequenced was lung tumor tissue. The source of these receptors is a human donor with non-small cell lung cancer.

This chain uses TRBV7-2 with TRBJ2-1; D is ambiguous. Trimming took off 0 bases at V and 0 bases at J, with 9 bases between the two ends. This CDR3 is built from 16 residues. Germline V CDR1 and CDR2: SGHTA, FQGNSA. CDR3 region: CASSLAGFASYNEQFF. Written as DNA, the CDR3 is TGTGCCAGCAGCTTAGCAGGGTTCGCCTCCTACAATGAGCAGTTCTTC.

The chain joins TRBV5-1 to TRBJ2-2; either TRBD1 or TRBD2 may supply D (5 bases each). The CDR3 runs 15 residues. The germline CDR1 and CDR2 sequences are SGHRS and YFSETQ. V lost 4 bases, J lost 5 bases, and 15 bases lay in between. The CDR3 region has the DNA TGCGCCAGCAGCGCCGGGACCGTCGTTACCGGGGAGCTGTTTTTT. It encodes CASSAGTVVTGELFF.

The V gene is TRBV18, the J gene TRBJ2-1; D not resolved. The CDR3 spans 17 residues. Germline assignment: CDR1 KGHSH and CDR2 LQKENI. The V end lost 3 bases, the J end lost 0 bases, and 15 bases lay between the germline ends. CDR3 region: CASSPLRQRYSYNEQFF. CDR3 sequence (DNA): TGTGCCAGCTCACCCCTTAGGCAGCGTTACTCCTACAATGAGCAGTTCTTC.

This sequence joins TRBV6-4 and TRBJ2-3; unclear D gene. Trimming left V 4 bases short and J 6 bases short, with 11 bases between. This CDR3 has 13 residues. Per the germline V gene, CDR1 is MRHNA and CDR2 is SNTAGT. DNA of the CDR3: TGTGCCAGCAGTGTGGGGTTTGCGGATACGCAGTATTTT. It encodes CASSVGFADTQYF.

The rearrangement links TRBV6-5 to TRBJ2-1, with D uncertain. The germline gives CDR1 MNHEY, CDR2 SVGAGI. V lost 4 bases, J lost 4 bases, and 8 bases lay in between. The CDR3 has 13 residues. CDR3 in DNA: TGTGCCAGCAGTTTAGATTGGTACAATGAGCAGTTCTTC. Translating it yields CASSLDWYNEQFF.

The V call is TRBV5-6, the J call TRBJ2-7; D gene unclear. Germline CDR1 SGHDT, CDR2 YYEEEE. Trimming stripped 2 bases from V and 6 bases from J, with 12 bases between. The CDR3 is made up of 13 amino acids. The DNA for the CDR3 is TGTGCCAGCAGCTTACCGGGTAGTAGCGAGCAGTACTTC. This sequence encodes CASSLPGSSEQYF.

The chain uses TRBV20-1 and TRBJ2-5; D remains unclear. CDR1 and CDR2 (germline): DFQATT, SNEGSKA (reference sequence). There are 11 residues in the CDR3. With 2 bases removed from V and 0 bases from J, the gap between germline ends came to 1 base. This CDR3 reads CSARHQETQYF. CDR3 bases: TGCAGTGCTAGACACCAAGAGACCCAGTACTTC.

This CDR3 reads CASSLVGRDGISEAFF. The CDR3 DNA follows: TGCGCCAGCAGCTTGGTGGGTAGGGACGGTATCTCTGAAGCTTTCTTT. V and J are TRBV5-1 and TRBJ1-1, with a possible D match to TRBD1 (5 bases). This CDR3 has 16 residues. The germline V gene encodes CDR1 SGHRS and CDR2 YFSETQ. Trimming removed 0 bases at V and 6 bases at J, with 18 bases between.

This clone was detected once. V and J are TRBV19 and TRBJ2-1; no clear D. Germline lookup yields CDR1 LNHDA and CDR2 SQIVND (reference sequence). The V gene lost 8 bases and the J gene lost 1 base, with 15 bases spanning the gap. The CDR3 is made up of 15 amino acids. The CDR3 here is CASAEPRRSYNEQFF. In DNA, the CDR3 is TGTGCCAGTGCCGAGCCCAGGCGGTCCTACAATGAGCAGTTCTTC.

The J gene is TRBJ1-3, the V gene TRBV4-3; 10 positions agree with TRBD1. The V gene end was trimmed by 2 bases and the J gene end by 3 bases; junction bases not matched to a gene: 13. Germline values: CDR1 LGHNA, CDR2 YSLEER. The CDR3 loop spans 19 amino acids. CDR3 in amino acids: CASSQQGPGTGAIGNTIYF. For the CDR3, the DNA is TGCGCCAGCAGCCAACAGGGCCCCGGGACAGGGGCTATTGGAAACACCATATATTTT.

The chain joins TRBV30 to TRBJ1-2; D call uncertain. The CDR3 spans 13 residues. V was cut by 0 bases and J by 13 bases, with 18 bases left in between. From germline, CDR1 is GTSNPN and CDR2 SVGIG (reference sequence). The CDR3 reads CAWSVLPDSVSTF. CDR3 bases: TGTGCCTGGAGTGTACTTCCGGACTCGGTCTCCACCTTC.

This rearrangement joins TRBV7-2 to TRBJ2-1; 8 positions agree with TRBD2. After removal of 3 bases from V and 10 bases from J, the junction contained 11 bases not matched to a gene. Looked up from germline, CDR1 is SGHTA and CDR2 is FQGNSA. The CDR3 runs 15 residues. The CDR3 is CASSLFSGTSKEQFF. The CDR3 bases are TGTGCCAGCAGCTTGTTTAGCGGGACCTCGAAGGAGCAGTTCTTC.

J is TRBJ1-4 and V is TRBV5-4; no firm D call. This CDR3 has 13 residues. Germline assignment: CDR1 SGHNT and CDR2 YYREEE (reference sequence). V gave up 1 base and J gave up 3 bases, with 4 bases separating them. Here the CDR3 reads CASSLKSNEKLFF. Written as DNA, the CDR3 is TGTGCCAGCAGCTTGAAGTCTAATGAAAAACTGTTTTTT.

V usage is TRBV6-1 and J usage is TRBJ2-3, with unresolved D. This CDR3 spans 12 amino acids. Germline loops: CDR1 MNHNS, CDR2 SASEGT. Deletions cut 7 bases from V and 7 bases from J, with 12 bases between. CDR3 sequence reads: CASNAGPYTQYF. The CDR3 DNA reads TGTGCCAGCAATGCCGGGCCTTATACGCAGTATTTT.

This sequence joins TRBV9 and TRBJ2-7; 9 nucleotides line up with TRBD1. Germline loops: CDR1 SGDLS, CDR2 YYNGEE. CDR3 length: 16 amino acids. V dropped 4 bases and J dropped 5; count of bases not matched to a gene: 13. CDR3 bases: TGTGCCAGCAGCCTTAGATGGGGACAGGGTCAGGACGAGCAGTACTTC. Translated, it gives CASSLRWGQGQDEQYF.

The chain joins TRBV30 to TRBJ1-1; TRBD1 might be the D (6 bases). Trimming took off 5 bases at V and 11 bases at J, with 18 bases between the two ends. Germline V CDR1 and CDR2: GTSNPN, SVGIG (reference sequence). The CDR3 extends over 12 amino acids. The CDR3 loop is CAWDVGGRVAFF. DNA of the CDR3: TGTGCCTGGGACGTAGGGGGAAGGGTGGCTTTCTTT.

This clone has only one observation. The identical CDR3 is also encoded by other nucleotide sequences in the sample. The rearrangement joins TRBV19 to TRBJ2-3, with 10 bases lining up with TRBD2. CDR3 length: 15 residues. The V segment lost 6 bases and the J segment 0 bases; nucleotides outside the gene matches: 3. Germline V gene lookup returns CDR1 LNHDA and CDR2 SQIVND (reference sequence). The CDR3 reads CASRGLATSTDTQYF. CDR3 DNA: TGTGCCAGTAGGGGACTAGCGACGAGCACAGATACGCAGTATTTT.